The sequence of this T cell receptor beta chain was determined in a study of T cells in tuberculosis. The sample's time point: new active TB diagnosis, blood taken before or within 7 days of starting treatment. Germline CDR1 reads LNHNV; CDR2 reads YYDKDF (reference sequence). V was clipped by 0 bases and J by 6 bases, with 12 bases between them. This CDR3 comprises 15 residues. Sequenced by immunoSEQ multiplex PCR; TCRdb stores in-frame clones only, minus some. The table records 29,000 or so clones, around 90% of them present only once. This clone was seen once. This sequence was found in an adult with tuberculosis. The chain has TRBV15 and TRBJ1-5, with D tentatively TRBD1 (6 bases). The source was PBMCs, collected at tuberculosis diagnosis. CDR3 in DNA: TGTGCCACCAGCAGAGAACAGGGCGCGAGTCAGCCCCAGCATTTT. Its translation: CATSREQGASQPQHF.